The 10 T cell receptor beta chains in this list originate from one sample, sequenced in a study of cytomegalovirus exposure and HLA in healthy donors. The PCR had 60 Vbeta and 13 Jbeta primers. TCRdb's table, derived via immunoSEQ multiplex PCR, lists solely in-frame clones and lacks some. The sample has roughly 100,000 clones, around 80% seen once. The sequenced material came from PBMCs. The receptor set was obtained from a man under 40 in good health and CMV-seropositive.

J is TRBJ1-5 and V is TRBV2; D perhaps matches TRBD1 (6 bases). The V end was cut by 6 bases, the J end by 5 bases, with 14 bases between. The CDR3 is 14 amino acids. Germline assignment: CDR1 SNHLY and CDR2 FYNNEI. The CDR3 loop is CASRMDREYQPQHF. DNA for the CDR3: TGTGCCAGCAGGATGGACAGAGAATATCAGCCCCAGCATTTT. Together with reference TRBV2 and TRBJ1-5, the CDR3 gives the full variable domain: EPEVTQTPSHQVTQMGQEVILRCVPISNHLYFYWYRQILGQKVEFLVSFYNNEISEKSEIFDDQFSVERPDGSNFTLKIRSTKLEDSAMYFCASRMDREYQPQHFGDGTRLSIL.

This clone came up a few times. This chain connects TRBV4-2 to TRBJ1-2; possibly TRBD1 for D (5 bases). The CDR3 has 13 amino acids. V was shortened by 4 bases and J by 1 base, with 7 bases between the two germline ends. CDR1 and CDR2 from the germline V gene are LGHNA and YNFKEQ. CDR3 residues: CASSPRVNYGYTF. The CDR3 coding sequence is TGTGCCAGCAGCCCCAGGGTTAACTATGGCTACACCTTC.

This clone has just a few counts. The rearrangement joins TRBV7-9 to TRBJ2-1, with 8 bases identical to TRBD2. Trimming cost V 6 bases and J 7 bases; bases outside gene matches: 11. The germline CDR1 and CDR2 sequences are SEHNR and FQNEAQ (reference sequence). This CDR3 has 15 amino acids. This CDR3 reads CASRGAGAGHNEQFF. The CDR3 DNA reads as TGTGCCAGCAGGGGAGCGGGGGCCGGTCATAATGAGCAGTTCTTC.

This chain connects TRBV29-1 to TRBJ1-1; 7 bases line up with TRBD1. The length of the CDR3 is 11 residues. The germline CDR1 and CDR2 sequences are SQVTM and ANQGSEA. The J segment lost 7 bases and the V segment lost 7 bases, leaving 6 bases of the junction unmatched. CDR3 in amino acids: CSANRQGEAFF. The CDR3 bases are TGCAGCGCCAACCGACAGGGTGAAGCTTTCTTT.

The CDR3 bases are TGCGCCAGCAGCTTGGCCCAGGGCAGGGAAGAGACCCAGTACTTC. It encodes CASSLAQGREETQYF. The chain is built from TRBV5-1 and TRBJ2-5; possible D gene TRBD1, 5 bases. Trimming removed 0 bases from V and 3 bases from J, with 12 bases in between. The CDR3 has 15 amino acids. In germline, CDR1 is SGHRS, CDR2 YFSETQ. Looking up the rest from reference TRBV5-1 and TRBJ2-5 gives the full variable domain: KAGVTQTPRYLIKTRGQQVTLSCSPISGHRSVSWYQQTPGQGLQFLFEYFSETQRNKGNFPGRFSGRQFSNSRSEMNVSTLELGDSALYLCASSLAQGREETQYFGPGTRLLVL.

The chain uses TRBV15 and TRBJ1-2; tentatively, D is TRBD1 (6 bases). Germline V gene data show CDR1 as LNHNV and CDR2 as YYDKDF (reference sequence). V was clipped by 5 bases and J by 2 bases, with 15 bases between them. The CDR3 is 15 residues long. The CDR3 is CATSRGRGVNYGYTF. In DNA, the CDR3 is TGTGCCACCAGCCGGGGGCGGGGGGTCAACTATGGCTACACCTTC.

V gene TRBV4-1 combines with J gene TRBJ1-1; tentative D call: TRBD1 (5 bases). V was cut by 0 bases and J by 8 bases, with 13 bases left in between. CDR3 length: 14 residues. CDR1 MGHRA and CDR2 YSYEKL come from the germline V gene. The DNA for the CDR3 is TGCGCCAGCAGCCAAGATGGGGTCGGGGGAGAAGCTTTCTTT. Translation gives CASSQDGVGGEAFF.

The chain employs TRBV19 and TRBJ1-5; perhaps TRBD1 as D (5 bases). The ends were cut back, 0 bases at V and 13 bases at J, with 13 bases in the middle. This CDR3 spans 13 amino acids. CDR1 is LNHDA, CDR2 SQIVND, per germline (reference sequence). CDR3 amino acids: CASSIDPRGAQHF. In nucleotides, the CDR3 is TGTGCCAGTAGTATAGATCCGCGGGGCGCACAGCATTTT.

The J gene is TRBJ2-5, the V gene TRBV5-1, with 9 bases aligning to TRBD2. The length of the CDR3 is 14 residues. With 2 bases clipped from V and 5 bases from J, the junction kept 4 bases outside the gene matches. Germline V lookup: CDR1 SGHRS, CDR2 YFSETQ. CDR3 DNA sequence: TGCGCCAGCAGCTTTAGCGGGGGAGGGGAGACCCAGTACTTC. Translated, it gives CASSFSGGGETQYF.

In this sample, this clone turned up a few times. The chain recombines TRBV18 with TRBJ1-1, with D unclear. Trimming removed 1 base from V and 1 base from J, with 7 bases in between. The CDR3 contains 14 residues. Germline-derived CDR1 and CDR2 are KGHSH and LQKENI. The CDR3 nucleotides are TGTGCCAGCTCACCACGGGCAGCGAACACTGAAGCTTTCTTT. Its protein product is CASSPRAANTEAFF.